One sample yielded the 13 T cell receptor beta chains listed below, sequenced in a study of shared clonotypes between healthy human individuals. The repertoire was sequenced with immunoSEQ multiplex PCR; TCRdb's copy has only in-frame clones and lacks some. Seen here are just over 95,000 clones, roughly two thirds observed once, and the top ten hold about 42%. Sequenced: memory CD8+ T cells sorted from blood. Subset specified: CD45RO+ cells pooled with CCR7-negative TemRA cells. The receptor source for this set is a man under 40 in good health.

The sample holds many counts of this clone. V is TRBV18 and J is TRBJ1-1, with 10 nucleotides matching TRBD1. Germline V gene data show CDR1 as KGHSH and CDR2 as LQKENI. Trimming at V came to 3 bases and at J to 6 bases, leaving 10 bases not matched to a gene. The CDR3 runs to 16 residues. CDR3 DNA sequence: TGTGCCAGCTCACCCCTCCCGGGACAGGGGCAGGCTGAAGCTTTCTTT. Translating it yields CASSPLPGQGQAEAFF.

This chain connects TRBV6-1 to TRBJ2-1; possible D gene TRBD1, 5 bases. V was cut by 4 bases and J by 5 bases, with 12 bases left in between. The CDR3 sequence is 14 residues long. Germline values: CDR1 MNHNS, CDR2 SASEGT. The CDR3 nucleotides read TGTGCCAGCAGTGTGGGGCCAGACAACAATGAGCAGTTCTTC. The encoded protein is CASSVGPDNNEQFF.

The CDR3 spells CASSSTLNRDYGYTF. CDR3 bases: TGTGCCAGCAGTTCTACCTTGAACAGGGACTATGGCTACACCTTC. V usage is TRBV6-6 and J usage is TRBJ1-2; TRBD1 might be the D (6 bases). CDR1 is MNHNY, CDR2 SVGAGI, per germline (reference sequence). This CDR3 contains 15 residues. The germline V and J ends were trimmed by 4 bases and 3 bases, with 15 bases remaining between them.

The chain links TRBV6-4 to TRBJ2-3; TRBD2 aligns across 11 bases. Germline loops: CDR1 MRHNA, CDR2 SNTAGT. V was pared by 5 bases and J by 3 bases, with 4 bases of the junction left unmatched. This CDR3 contains 15 residues. The CDR3 region has the DNA TGTGCCAGCAGTACTAGCGGGAGCGCAACAGATACGCAGTATTTT. As protein: CASSTSGSATDTQYF.

The J gene is TRBJ2-7, the V gene TRBV27, with 11 nucleotides matching TRBD1. J lost 5 bases, V lost 4 bases, and 4 bases had no gene match. CDR3 length: 14 amino acids. The V gene's germline CDR1 is MNHEY and CDR2 SMNVEV (reference sequence). As DNA, the CDR3 is TGTGCCAGCAGTTGGACAGGGGGCATCGACGAGCAGTACTTC. It yields the protein CASSWTGGIDEQYF.

The chain links TRBV27 to TRBJ2-7; no clear D. CDR1 and CDR2 from the germline V gene are MNHEY and SMNVEV (reference sequence). V shed 5 bases and J shed 4 bases, with 21 bases lying between them. The CDR3 consists of 16 residues. The CDR3 region is CASSRQGPETPYEQYF. CDR3 DNA sequence: TGTGCCAGCAGTCGACAAGGACCAGAAACCCCATACGAGCAGTACTTC.

J is TRBJ2-5 and V is TRBV6-4; 8 positions match TRBD1. The CDR3 covers 16 residues. V shed 0 bases and J 9 bases; nucleotides not matched to a gene: 12. Looked up from germline, CDR1 is MRHNA and CDR2 is SNTAGT. The CDR3 DNA sequence: TGTGCCAGCAGTGACTCGACAGGGGCCCCCATAATGGCCCAGTACTTC. Its protein product is CASSDSTGAPIMAQYF.

The chain uses TRBV19 and TRBJ2-2; D not certain. Germline assignment: CDR1 LNHDA and CDR2 SQIVND (reference sequence). This CDR3 is built from 14 residues. With 6 bases removed from V and 0 bases from J, the gap between germline ends came to 8 bases. The CDR3 DNA follows: TGTGCCAGTAGAGAATACGCGAACACCGGGGAGCTGTTTTTT. The encoded protein is CASREYANTGELFF.

This clone was counted a few times. The gene calls are TRBV4-2 and TRBJ2-1; D gene unclear. V gave up 1 base and J gave up 8 bases, with 9 bases separating them. This CDR3 contains 13 residues. Germline V CDR1 and CDR2: LGHNA, YNFKEQ. This CDR3 reads CASSQGKVDEQFF. DNA for the CDR3: TGTGCCAGCAGCCAAGGAAAGGTCGATGAGCAGTTCTTC.

In this sample, this clone turned up many times. The gene calls are TRBV27 and TRBJ2-7; D perhaps matches TRBD2 (6 bases). The CDR3 has 15 residues. The germline V gene has CDR1 MNHEY and CDR2 SMNVEV (reference sequence). V was pared by 3 bases and J by 4 bases, with 16 bases between. The CDR3 nucleotides are TGTGCCAGCAGTTTTACGACGGGGGAGATATACGAGCAGTACTTC. Amino acid sequence: CASSFTTGEIYEQYF.

The chain recombines TRBV19 with TRBJ2-2; maybe TRBD2 (6 bases). Germline CDR1 LNHDA, CDR2 SQIVND (reference sequence). This CDR3 has 12 residues. Trimming pared 7 bases from V and 6 bases from J, leaving 9 bases between. This CDR3 reads CASNWGAGELFF. The DNA of the CDR3 is TGTGCCAGTAATTGGGGGGCCGGGGAGCTGTTTTTT.

The chain links TRBV2 to TRBJ2-3; the D gene is possibly TRBD1 (6 bases). Trimming left V 5 bases short and J 10 bases short, with 16 bases between. CDR3 length equals 13 residues. CDR1 and CDR2 from the germline V gene are SNHLY and FYNNEI. The CDR3, as DNA: TGTGCCAGCAGTTCCATGAAGGACAGTTCGCAGTATTTT. It translates to CASSSMKDSSQYF.

This clone came up a few times. The rearrangement uses TRBV6-4 and TRBJ2-3; 7 bases line up with TRBD2. The CDR3 totals 14 residues. Germline CDR1 and CDR2: MRHNA and SNTAGT. V lost 2 bases and J lost 3; bases outside the gene matches: 2. The CDR3 here is CASSDRGGTDTQYF. In DNA, the CDR3 is TGTGCCAGCAGTGACAGGGGAGGGACAGATACGCAGTATTTT.